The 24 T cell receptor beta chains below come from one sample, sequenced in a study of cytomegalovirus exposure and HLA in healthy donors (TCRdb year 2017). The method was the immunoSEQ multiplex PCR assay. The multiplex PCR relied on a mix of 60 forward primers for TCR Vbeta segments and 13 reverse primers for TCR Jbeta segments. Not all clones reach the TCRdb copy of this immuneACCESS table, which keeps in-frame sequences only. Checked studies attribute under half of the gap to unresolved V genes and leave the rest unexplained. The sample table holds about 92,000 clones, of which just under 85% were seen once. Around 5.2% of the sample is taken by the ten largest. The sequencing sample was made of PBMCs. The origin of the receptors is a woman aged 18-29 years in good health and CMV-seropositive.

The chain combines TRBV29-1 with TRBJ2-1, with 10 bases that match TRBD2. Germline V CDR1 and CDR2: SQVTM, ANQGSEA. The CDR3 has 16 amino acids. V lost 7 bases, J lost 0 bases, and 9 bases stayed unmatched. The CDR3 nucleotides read TGCAGCGATGCGCTAGCGGGGGCCGCCTCCTACAATGAGCAGTTCTTC. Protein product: CSDALAGAASYNEQFF.

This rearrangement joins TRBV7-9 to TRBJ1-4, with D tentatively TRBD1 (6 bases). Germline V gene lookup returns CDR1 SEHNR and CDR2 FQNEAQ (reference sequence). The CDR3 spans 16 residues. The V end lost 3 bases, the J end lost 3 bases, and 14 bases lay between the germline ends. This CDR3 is CASSLLLGAANEKLFF. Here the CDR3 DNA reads TGTGCCAGCAGCTTGTTGTTGGGGGCGGCTAATGAAAAACTGTTTTTT.

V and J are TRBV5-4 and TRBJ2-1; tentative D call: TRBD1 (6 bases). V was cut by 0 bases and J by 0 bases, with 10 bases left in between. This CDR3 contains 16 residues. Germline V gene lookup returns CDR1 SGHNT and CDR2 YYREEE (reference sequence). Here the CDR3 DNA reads TGTGCCAGCAGCTTGGGGGGGCCAAGCTCCTACAATGAGCAGTTCTTC. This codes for CASSLGGPSSYNEQFF. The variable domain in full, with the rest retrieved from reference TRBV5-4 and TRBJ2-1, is ETGVTQSPTHLIKTRGQQVTLRCSSQSGHNTVSWYQQALGQGPQFIFQYYREEENGRGNFPPRFSGLQFPNYSSELNVNALELDDSALYLCASSLGGPSSYNEQFFGPGTRLTVL.

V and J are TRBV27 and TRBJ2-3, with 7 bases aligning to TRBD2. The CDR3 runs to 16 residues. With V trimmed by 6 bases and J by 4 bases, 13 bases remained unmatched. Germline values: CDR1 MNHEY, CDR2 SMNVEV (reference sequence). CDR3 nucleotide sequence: TGTGCCAGCAGGACAGTGTGGCGGGAGCGGGCAGATACGCAGTATTTT. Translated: CASRTVWRERADTQYF.

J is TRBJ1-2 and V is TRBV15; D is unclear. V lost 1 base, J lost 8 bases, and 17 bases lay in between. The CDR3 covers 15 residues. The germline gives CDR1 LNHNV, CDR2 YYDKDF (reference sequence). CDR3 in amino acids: CATSRGSGGFGGYTF. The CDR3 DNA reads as TGTGCCACCAGCAGAGGGTCCGGAGGGTTCGGCGGCTACACCTTC.

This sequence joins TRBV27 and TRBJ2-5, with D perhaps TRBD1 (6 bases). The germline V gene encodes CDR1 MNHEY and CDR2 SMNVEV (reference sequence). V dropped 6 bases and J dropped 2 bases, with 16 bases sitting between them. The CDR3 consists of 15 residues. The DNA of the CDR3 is TGTGCCAGCAGACCACGGACAGTACCACAAGAGACCCAGTACTTC. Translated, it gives CASRPRTVPQETQYF.

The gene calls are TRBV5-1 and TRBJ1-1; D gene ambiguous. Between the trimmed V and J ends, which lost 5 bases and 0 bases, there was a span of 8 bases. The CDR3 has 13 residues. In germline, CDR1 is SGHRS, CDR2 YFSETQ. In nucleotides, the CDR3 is TGCGCCAGCAGTAGCGAAATGAACACTGAAGCTTTCTTT. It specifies CASSSEMNTEAFF.

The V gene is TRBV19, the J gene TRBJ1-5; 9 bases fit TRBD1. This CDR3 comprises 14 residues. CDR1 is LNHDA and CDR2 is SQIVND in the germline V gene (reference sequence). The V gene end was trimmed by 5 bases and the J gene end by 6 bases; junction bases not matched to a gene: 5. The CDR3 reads CASSYTGGGQPQHF. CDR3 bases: TGTGCCAGTAGTTATACAGGGGGCGGTCAGCCCCAGCATTTT.

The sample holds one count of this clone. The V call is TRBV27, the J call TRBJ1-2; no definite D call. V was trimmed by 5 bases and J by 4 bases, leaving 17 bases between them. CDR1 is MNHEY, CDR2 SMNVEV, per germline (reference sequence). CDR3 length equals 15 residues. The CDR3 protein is CASSARGISGYGYTF. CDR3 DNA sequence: TGTGCCAGCAGTGCACGAGGGATATCGGGCTATGGCTACACCTTC.

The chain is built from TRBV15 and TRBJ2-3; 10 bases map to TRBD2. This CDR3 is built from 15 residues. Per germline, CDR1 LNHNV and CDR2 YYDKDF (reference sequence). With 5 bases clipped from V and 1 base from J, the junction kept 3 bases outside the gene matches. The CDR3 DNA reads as TGTGCCACCAGCTTAGGACTAGCGGGCACAGATACGCAGTATTTT. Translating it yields CATSLGLAGTDTQYF.

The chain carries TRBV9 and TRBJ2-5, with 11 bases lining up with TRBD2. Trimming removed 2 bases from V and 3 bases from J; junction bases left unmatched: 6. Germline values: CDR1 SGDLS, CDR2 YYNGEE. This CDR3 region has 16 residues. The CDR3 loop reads CASSVLAGGPKETQYF. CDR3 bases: TGTGCCAGCAGCGTTCTAGCGGGAGGCCCCAAAGAGACCCAGTACTTC.

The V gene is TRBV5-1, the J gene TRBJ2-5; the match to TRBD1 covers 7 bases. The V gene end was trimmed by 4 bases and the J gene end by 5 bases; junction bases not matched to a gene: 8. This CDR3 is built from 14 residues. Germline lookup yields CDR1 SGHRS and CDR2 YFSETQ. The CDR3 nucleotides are TGCGCCAGCAGCGGAACCGGGACAGTGGAGACCCAGTACTTC. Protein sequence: CASSGTGTVETQYF.

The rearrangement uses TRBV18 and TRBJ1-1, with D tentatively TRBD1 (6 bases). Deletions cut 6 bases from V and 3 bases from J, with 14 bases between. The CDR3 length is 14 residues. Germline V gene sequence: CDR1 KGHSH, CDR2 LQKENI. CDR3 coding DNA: TGTGCCAGCTCCCAAGATTCAGGGGACACTGAAGCTTTCTTT. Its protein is CASSQDSGDTEAFF.

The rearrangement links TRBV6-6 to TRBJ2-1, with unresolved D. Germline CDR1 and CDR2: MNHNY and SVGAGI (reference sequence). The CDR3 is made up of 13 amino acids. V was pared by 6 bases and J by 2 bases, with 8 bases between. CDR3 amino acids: CASREFTYNEQFF. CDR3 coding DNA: TGTGCCAGCAGGGAGTTTACCTACAATGAGCAGTTCTTC.

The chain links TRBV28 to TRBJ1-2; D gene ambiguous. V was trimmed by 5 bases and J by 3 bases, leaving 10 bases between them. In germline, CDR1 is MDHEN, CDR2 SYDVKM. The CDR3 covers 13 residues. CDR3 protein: CASSPETYYGYTF. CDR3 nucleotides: TGTGCCAGCAGTCCGGAGACCTACTATGGCTACACCTTC.

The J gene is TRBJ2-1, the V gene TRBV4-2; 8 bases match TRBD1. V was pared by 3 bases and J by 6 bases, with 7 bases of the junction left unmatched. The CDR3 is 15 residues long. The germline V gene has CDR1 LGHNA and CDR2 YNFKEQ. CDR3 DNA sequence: TGTGCCAGCAGCCACGGGACAGGACAGCCCAATGAGCAGTTCTTC. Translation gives CASSHGTGQPNEQFF.

The CDR3 DNA sequence: TGTGCCAGCAGTAAACTATCCTACGAGCAGTACTTC. Translated: CASSKLSYEQYF. This sequence joins TRBV2 and TRBJ2-7, with D uncertain. V lost 5 bases to trimming and J lost 1 base, with 6 bases between them. CDR1 and CDR2 from the germline V gene are SNHLY and FYNNEI. The CDR3 is made up of 12 amino acids.

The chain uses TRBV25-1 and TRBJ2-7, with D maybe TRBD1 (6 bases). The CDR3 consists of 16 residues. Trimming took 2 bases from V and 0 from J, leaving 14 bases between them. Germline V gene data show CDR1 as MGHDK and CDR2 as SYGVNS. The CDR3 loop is CASSEEGHKVSYEQYF. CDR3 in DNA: TGTGCCAGCAGTGAAGAGGGACACAAAGTCTCCTACGAGCAGTACTTC.

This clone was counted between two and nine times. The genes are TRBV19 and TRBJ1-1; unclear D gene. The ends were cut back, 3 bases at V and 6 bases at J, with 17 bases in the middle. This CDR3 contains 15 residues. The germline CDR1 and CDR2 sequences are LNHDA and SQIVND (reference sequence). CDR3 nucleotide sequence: TGTGCCAGTAGTATTGGCACTATGCGGGATTCTGAAGCTTTCTTT. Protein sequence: CASSIGTMRDSEAFF.

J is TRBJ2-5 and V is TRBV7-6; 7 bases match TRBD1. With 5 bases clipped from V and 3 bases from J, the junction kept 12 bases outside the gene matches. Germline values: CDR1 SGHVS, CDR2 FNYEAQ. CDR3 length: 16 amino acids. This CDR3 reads CASSGWTGRVEETQYF. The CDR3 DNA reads TGTGCCAGCAGCGGATGGACAGGAAGAGTAGAAGAGACCCAGTACTTC.

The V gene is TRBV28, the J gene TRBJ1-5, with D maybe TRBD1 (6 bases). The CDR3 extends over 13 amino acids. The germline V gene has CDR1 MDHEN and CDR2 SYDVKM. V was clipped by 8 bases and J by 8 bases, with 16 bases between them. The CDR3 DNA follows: TGTGCCAGCCAGCGACAGGCGAGAGAGCCCCAGCATTTT. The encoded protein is CASQRQAREPQHF. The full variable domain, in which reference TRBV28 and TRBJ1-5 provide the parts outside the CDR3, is DVKVTQSSRYLVKRTGEKVFLECVQDMDHENMFWYRQDPGLGLRLIYFSYDVKMKEKGDIPEGYSVSREKKERFSLILESASTNQTSMYLCASQRQAREPQHFGDGTRLSIL.

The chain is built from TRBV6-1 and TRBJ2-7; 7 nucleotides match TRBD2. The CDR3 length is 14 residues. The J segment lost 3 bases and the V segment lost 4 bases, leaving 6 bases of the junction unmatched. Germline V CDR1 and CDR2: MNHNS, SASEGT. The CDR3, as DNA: TGTGCCAGCAGTGCGGCAGCGGGGAACTACGAGCAGTACTTC. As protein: CASSAAAGNYEQYF.

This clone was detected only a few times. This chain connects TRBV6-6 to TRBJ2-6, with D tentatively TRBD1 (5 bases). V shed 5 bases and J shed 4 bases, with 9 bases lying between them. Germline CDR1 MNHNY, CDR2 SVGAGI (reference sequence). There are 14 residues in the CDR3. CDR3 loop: CASSARAGANVLTF. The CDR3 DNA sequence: TGTGCCAGCAGTGCCAGGGCCGGGGCCAACGTCCTGACTTTC.

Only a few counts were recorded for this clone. This chain's CDR3 is CASSDRGNNEQYF. The CDR3 DNA is TGTGCCAGCAGTGATCGGGGGAACAACGAGCAGTACTTC. The chain recombines TRBV25-1 with TRBJ2-7; D is possibly TRBD2 (6 bases). The CDR3 is 13 amino acids. V was clipped by 3 bases and J by 5 bases, with 11 bases between them. Germline-derived CDR1 and CDR2 are MGHDK and SYGVNS.